This TCR beta chain was profiled in a study of response to subunit inactivated influenza vaccine. Study-wide results and limits: T cells newly recruited by each seasonal influenza vaccination are few, the authors suggested.

The V gene lost 1 base and the J gene lost 0 bases, with 13 bases spanning the gap. The germline gives CDR1 MNHEY, CDR2 SVGEGT. The CDR3 is made up of 17 amino acids. There are a few counts of this clonotype. Its matching antigen is unknown. TCRdb reprocessed the RT-PCR reads with MiXCR, giving one entry per CDR3 protein. This table has about 700,000 distinct CDR3 sequences, roughly 13% appearing once. The sequence came from a man in his fifties who received an inactivated influenza vaccine. The genes are TRBV6-2 or TRBV6-3 and TRBJ1-5, with TRBD1 as a possible D gene (5 bases). The input for sequencing was PBMCs from blood, taken less than 15 days before vaccination. The CDR3 here is CASSYFGGLYSNQPQHF. DNA of the CDR3: TGTGCCAGCAGTTACTTCGGGGGACTGTATAGCAATCAGCCCCAGCATTTT.